A selection of T cell receptor beta chains follows, all from one sample in a study of CD8+ T cells in alopecia areata. The repertoire was sequenced with immunoSEQ multiplex PCR; TCRdb's copy has only in-frame clones and lacks some. The profile shows 130,000 or so clones, 49% of them singletons. The sequencing here drew on CD8+ T cells sorted from blood, taken at week 0. The receptors were gathered from a human donor with alopecia areata. CDR3s include the opening cysteine and the closing phenylalanine or tryptophan. D genes are given only for firm matches. Not all rows give a size; the values are once, few, many and, for expanded clones, a class.

>NA|13|TRBV10-3|TRBJ1-4|NA
CAISEGNFEKLFF
TGTGCCATCAGTGAGGGGAATTTTGAAAAACTGTTTTTT
>NA|13|TRBV29-1|TRBJ1-1|NA
CSVEEQGFVEAFF
TGCAGCGTGGAAGAGCAGGGATTTGTTGAAGCTTTCTTT
>TRBD1|18|TRBV25-1|TRBJ2-5|few
CASSPAGLTGFFVETQYF
TGTGCCAGCAGCCCTGCCGGATTGACAGGGTTCTTTGTTGAGACCCAGTACTTC
>NA|13|TRBV7-3|TRBJ2-2|NA
CASSPDNSGELFF
TGTGCCAGCAGCCCGGACAACTCCGGGGAGCTGTTTTTT
>NA|15|TRBV30|TRBJ2-5|NA
CAWSEGDRLEETQYF
TGTGCCTGGAGTGAAGGCGACAGATTAGAAGAGACCCAGTACTTC
>NA|12|TRBV5-1|TRBJ2-1|NA
CASLGGRDEQFF
TGCGCCAGTCTGGGGGGGCGCGATGAGCAGTTCTTC
>TRBD2|15|TRBV6-5|TRBJ2-1|few
CASSPTSGDYNEQFF
TGTGCCAGCAGTCCGACTAGCGGGGACTACAATGAGCAGTTCTTC
>TRBD2|16|TRBV10-3|TRBJ2-1|few
CAISEEAGGPYNEQFF
TGTGCCATCAGTGAAGAAGCGGGGGGGCCCTACAATGAGCAGTTCTTC
>NA|11|TRBV27|TRBJ2-3|few
CASSYGVAQYF
TGTGCCAGCAGTTACGGGGTAGCGCAGTATTTT
>NA|12|TRBV29-1|TRBJ2-7|NA
CSVLGAAFEQYF
TGCAGCGTTCTAGGTGCGGCTTTCGAGCAGTACTTC
>NA|14|TRBV27|TRBJ1-6|few
CASSPTGASSPLHF
TGTGCCAGCAGTCCGACAGGAGCGAGCTCACCCCTCCACTTT
>NA|15|TRBV7-2|TRBJ1-5|few
CASSYQGSGNQPQHF
TGTGCCAGCAGTTACCAGGGTTCGGGGAATCAGCCCCAGCATTTT
>NA|15|TRBV4-1|TRBJ1-4|NA
CASSTYTPTNEKLFF
TGCGCCAGCAGCACGTATACACCAACTAATGAAAAACTGTTTTTT
>NA|15|TRBV2|TRBJ2-5|NA
CASSEAGARQETQYF
TGTGCCAGCAGTGAAGCGGGCGCCAGACAAGAGACCCAGTACTTC
>NA|16|TRBV27|TRBJ1-5|few
CASSSEPWTGNQPQHF
TGTGCCAGCAGTTCTGAGCCCTGGACAGGCAATCAGCCCCAGCATTTT
>TRBD2|15|TRBV4-3|TRBJ2-1|NA
CASSQLAGSYNEQFF
TGCGCCAGCAGCCAACTAGCGGGGTCTTACAATGAGCAGTTCTTC
>TRBD1|13|TRBV29-1|TRBJ2-3|NA
CSSGTGGKDTQYF
TGCAGCTCAGGGACAGGGGGCAAGGATACGCAGTATTTT
>TRBD1|17|TRBV4-1|TRBJ1-1|NA
CASSEAPGGRMNTEAFF
TGCGCCAGCAGCGAAGCCCCAGGGGGGCGAATGAACACTGAAGCTTTCTTT
>TRBD1|14|TRBV11-1|TRBJ2-7|NA
CASSLRDRFYEQYF
TGTGCCAGCAGCTTAAGGGACAGGTTCTACGAGCAGTACTTC
>NA|14|TRBV13|TRBJ1-2|NA
CASSLHGANYGYTF
TGTGCCAGCAGCTTACACGGAGCTAACTATGGCTACACCTTC
>TRBD2|16|TRBV14|TRBJ2-5|NA
CASSHPGLAIRETQYF
TGTGCCAGCAGCCATCCGGGACTAGCTATTCGGGAGACCCAGTACTTC
>NA|14|TRBV29-1|TRBJ1-1|NA
CSSTGAEHLTEAFF
TGCAGCTCCACGGGGGCAGAACACCTCACTGAAGCTTTCTTT
>TRBD1|13|TRBV29-1|TRBJ1-1|NA
CSVPDRGSTEAFF
TGCAGCGTCCCGGACAGGGGGAGCACTGAAGCTTTCTTT
>NA|15|TRBV6-5|TRBJ1-1|NA
CASSYHGGVNTEAFF
TGTGCCAGCAGTTACCACGGGGGGGTGAACACTGAAGCTTTCTTT
>NA|13|TRBV30|TRBJ2-3|NA
CAWSPEAADTQYF
TGTGCCTGGAGCCCAGAGGCGGCAGATACGCAGTATTTT
>NA|15|TRBV5-1|TRBJ1-2|NA
CASSFTVGQTYGYTF
TGCGCCAGCAGCTTTACCGTTGGACAGACTTATGGCTACACCTTC
>TRBD1|13|TRBV5-1|TRBJ2-7|once
CASSLPGQEEQYF
TGCGCCAGCAGCTTACCGGGACAGGAGGAGCAGTACTTC
>NA|17|TRBV29-1|TRBJ2-6|NA
CSVEGGTSSSGANVLTF
TGCAGCGTTGAAGGTGGGACTTCCAGCTCTGGGGCCAACGTCCTGACTTTC
>NA|14|TRBV27|TRBJ1-1|once
CASSLSNFGTEAFF
TGTGCCAGCAGTTTATCGAACTTTGGCACTGAAGCTTTCTTT
>NA|14|TRBV6-5|TRBJ1-6|NA
CASSYTEGISPLHF
TGTGCCAGCAGTTACACGGAAGGAATTTCACCCCTCCACTTT
>NA|16|TRBV4-1|TRBJ2-7|few
CASSQDHGTGSYEQYF
TGTGCCAGCAGCCAAGATCACGGGACGGGCTCCTACGAGCAGTACTTC